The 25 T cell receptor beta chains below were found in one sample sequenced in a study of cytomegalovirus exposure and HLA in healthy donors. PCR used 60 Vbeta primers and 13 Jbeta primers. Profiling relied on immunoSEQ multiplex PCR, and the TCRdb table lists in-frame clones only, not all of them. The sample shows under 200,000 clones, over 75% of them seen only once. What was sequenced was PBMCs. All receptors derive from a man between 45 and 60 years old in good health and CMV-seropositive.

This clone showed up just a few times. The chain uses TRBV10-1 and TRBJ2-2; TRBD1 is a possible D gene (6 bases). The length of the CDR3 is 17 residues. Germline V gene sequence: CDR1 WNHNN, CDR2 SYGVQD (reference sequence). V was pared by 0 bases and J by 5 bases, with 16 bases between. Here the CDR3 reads CASSESKAGVRTGELFF. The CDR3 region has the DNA TGCGCCAGCAGTGAGTCAAAGGCAGGGGTGAGGACCGGGGAGCTGTTTTTT.

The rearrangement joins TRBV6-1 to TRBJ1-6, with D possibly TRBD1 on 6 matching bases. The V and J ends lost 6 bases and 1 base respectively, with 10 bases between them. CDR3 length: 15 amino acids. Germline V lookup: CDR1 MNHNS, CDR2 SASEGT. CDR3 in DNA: TGTGCCAGCAGAGGGCAGGGGTCCTATAATTCACCCCTCCACTTT. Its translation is CASRGQGSYNSPLHF.

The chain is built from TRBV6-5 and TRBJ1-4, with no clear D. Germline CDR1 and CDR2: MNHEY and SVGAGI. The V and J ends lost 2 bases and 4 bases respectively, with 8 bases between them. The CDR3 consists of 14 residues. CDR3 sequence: CASSYGGVNEKLFF. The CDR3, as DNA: TGTGCCAGCAGTTACGGAGGAGTTAATGAAAAACTGTTTTTT.

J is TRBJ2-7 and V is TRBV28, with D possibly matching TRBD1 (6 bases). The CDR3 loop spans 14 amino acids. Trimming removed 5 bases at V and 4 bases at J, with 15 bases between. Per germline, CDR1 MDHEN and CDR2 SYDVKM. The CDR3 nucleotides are TGTGCCAGCAGTCTAAACAGGGTCTCTTACGAGCAGTACGTC. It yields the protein CASSLNRVSYEQYV.

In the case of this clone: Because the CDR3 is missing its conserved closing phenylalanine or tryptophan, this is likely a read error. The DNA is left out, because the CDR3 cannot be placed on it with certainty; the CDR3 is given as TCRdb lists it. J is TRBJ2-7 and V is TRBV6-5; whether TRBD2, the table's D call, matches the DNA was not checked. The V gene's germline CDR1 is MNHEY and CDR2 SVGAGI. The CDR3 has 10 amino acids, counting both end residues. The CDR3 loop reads CASSFFLRRD.

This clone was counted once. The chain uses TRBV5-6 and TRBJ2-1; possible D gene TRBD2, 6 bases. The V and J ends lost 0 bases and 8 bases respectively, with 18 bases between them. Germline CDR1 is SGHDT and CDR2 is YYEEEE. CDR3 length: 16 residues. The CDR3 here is CASSLGAGTAKDEQFF. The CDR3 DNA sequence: TGTGCCAGCAGCTTGGGGGCCGGGACTGCAAAGGATGAGCAGTTCTTC. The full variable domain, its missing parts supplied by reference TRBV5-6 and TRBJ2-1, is DAGVTQSPTHLIKTRGQQVTLRCSPKSGHDTVSWYQQALGQGPQFIFQYYEEEERQRGNFPDRFSGHQFPNYSSELNVNALLLGDSALYLCASSLGAGTAKDEQFFGPGTRLTVL.

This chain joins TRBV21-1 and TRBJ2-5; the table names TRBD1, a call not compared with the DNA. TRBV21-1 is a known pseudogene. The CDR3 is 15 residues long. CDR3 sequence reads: CASSSSTGVQETQYF. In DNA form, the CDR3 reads TGTGCCAGCAGCTCTTCGACAGGGGTCCAAGAGACCCAGTACTTC.

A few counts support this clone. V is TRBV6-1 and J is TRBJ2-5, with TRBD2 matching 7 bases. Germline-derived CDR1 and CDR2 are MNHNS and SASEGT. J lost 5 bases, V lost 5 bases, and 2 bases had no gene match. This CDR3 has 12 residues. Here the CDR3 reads CASSLSGETQYF. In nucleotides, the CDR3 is TGTGCCAGCAGTCTTAGCGGGGAGACCCAGTACTTC.

The CDR3 bases are TGTGCCAGCAGCCTCCTCCGGGCGGTGGGAGGCACAGATACGCAGTATTTT. This encodes CASSLLRAVGGTDTQYF. The J gene is TRBJ2-3, the V gene TRBV7-2, with D perhaps matching TRBD2 (5 bases). The V and J ends lost 5 bases and 1 base respectively, with 19 bases between them. The CDR3 covers 17 residues. CDR1 and CDR2 from the germline V gene are SGHTA and FQGNSA.

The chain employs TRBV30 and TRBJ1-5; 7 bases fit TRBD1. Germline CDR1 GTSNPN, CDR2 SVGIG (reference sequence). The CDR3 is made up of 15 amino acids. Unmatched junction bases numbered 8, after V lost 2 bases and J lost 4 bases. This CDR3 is CAWSPTGVGNQPQHF. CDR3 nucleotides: TGTGCCTGGAGTCCTACAGGGGTAGGAAATCAGCCCCAGCATTTT.

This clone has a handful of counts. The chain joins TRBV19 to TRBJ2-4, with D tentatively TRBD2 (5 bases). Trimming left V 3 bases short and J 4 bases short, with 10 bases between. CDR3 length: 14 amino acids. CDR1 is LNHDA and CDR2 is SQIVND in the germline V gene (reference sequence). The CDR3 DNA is TGTGCCAGTAGTATGAGGTCGGGAAAAAACATTCAGTACTTC. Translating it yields CASSMRSGKNIQYF.

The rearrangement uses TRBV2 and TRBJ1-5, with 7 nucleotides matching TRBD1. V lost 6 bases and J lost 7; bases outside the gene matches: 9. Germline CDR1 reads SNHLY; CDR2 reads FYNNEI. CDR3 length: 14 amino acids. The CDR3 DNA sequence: TGTGCCAGCAGACCCGACAGGGAATCACAGCCCCAGCATTTT. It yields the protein CASRPDRESQPQHF.

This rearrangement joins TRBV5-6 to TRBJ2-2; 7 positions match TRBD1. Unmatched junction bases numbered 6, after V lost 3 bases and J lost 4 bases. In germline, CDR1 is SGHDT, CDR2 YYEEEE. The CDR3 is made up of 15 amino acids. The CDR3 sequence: CASSWWGQSTGELFF. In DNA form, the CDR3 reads TGTGCCAGCAGCTGGTGGGGACAGTCCACCGGGGAGCTGTTTTTT.

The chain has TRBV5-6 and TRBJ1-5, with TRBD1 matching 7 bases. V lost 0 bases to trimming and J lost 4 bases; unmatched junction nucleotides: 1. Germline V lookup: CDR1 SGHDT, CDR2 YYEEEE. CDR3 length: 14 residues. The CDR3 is CASSLGTGNQPQHF. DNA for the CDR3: TGTGCCAGCAGCTTGGGGACAGGAAATCAGCCCCAGCATTTT.

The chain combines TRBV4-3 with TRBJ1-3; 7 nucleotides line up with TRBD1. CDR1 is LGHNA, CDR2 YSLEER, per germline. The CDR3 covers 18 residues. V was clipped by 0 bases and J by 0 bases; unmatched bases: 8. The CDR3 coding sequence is TGCGCCAGCAGCCAAGAAACAACAGGGGCTAGCTCTGGAAACACCATATATTTT. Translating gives CASSQETTGASSGNTIYF.

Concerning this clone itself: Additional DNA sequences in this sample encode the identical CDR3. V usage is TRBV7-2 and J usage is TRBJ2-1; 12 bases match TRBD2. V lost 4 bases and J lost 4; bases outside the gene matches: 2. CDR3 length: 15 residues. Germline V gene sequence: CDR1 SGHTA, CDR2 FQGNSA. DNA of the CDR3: TGTGCCAGCAGCTCTAGCGGGGGGGCTTACAATGAGCAGTTCTTC. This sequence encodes CASSSSGGAYNEQFF.

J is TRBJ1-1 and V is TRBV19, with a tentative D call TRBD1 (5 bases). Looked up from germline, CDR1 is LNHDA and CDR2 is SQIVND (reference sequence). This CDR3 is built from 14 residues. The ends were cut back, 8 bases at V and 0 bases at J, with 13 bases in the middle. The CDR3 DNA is TGTGCCAGTGTTCAGGGTAGAATGAACACTGAAGCTTTCTTT. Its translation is CASVQGRMNTEAFF.

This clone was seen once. The CDR3 sequence: CASSRQTAATGELFF. The DNA for the CDR3 is TGTGCCAGCAGTCGACAGACCGCGGCCACCGGGGAGCTGTTTTTT. The chain combines TRBV28 with TRBJ2-2, with a tentative D call TRBD1 (5 bases). V was pared by 5 bases and J by 4 bases, with 14 bases between. This CDR3 has 15 residues. The germline V gene encodes CDR1 MDHEN and CDR2 SYDVKM.

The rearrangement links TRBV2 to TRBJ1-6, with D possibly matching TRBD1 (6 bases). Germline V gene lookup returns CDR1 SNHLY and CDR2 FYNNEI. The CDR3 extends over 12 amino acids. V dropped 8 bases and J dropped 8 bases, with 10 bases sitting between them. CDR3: CASQRTDSPLHF. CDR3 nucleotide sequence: TGTGCCAGCCAAAGGACAGATTCACCCCTCCACTTT.

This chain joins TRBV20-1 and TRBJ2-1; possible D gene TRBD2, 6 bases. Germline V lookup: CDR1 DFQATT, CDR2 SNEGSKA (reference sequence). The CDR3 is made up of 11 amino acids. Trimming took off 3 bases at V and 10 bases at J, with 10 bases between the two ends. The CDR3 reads CSARWAGEQFF. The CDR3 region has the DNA TGCAGTGCTAGGTGGGCGGGGGAGCAGTTCTTC.

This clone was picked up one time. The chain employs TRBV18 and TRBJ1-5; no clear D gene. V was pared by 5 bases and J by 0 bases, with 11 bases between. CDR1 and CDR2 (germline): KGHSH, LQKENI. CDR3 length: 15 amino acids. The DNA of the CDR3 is TGTGCCAGCTCAGTGGAGAATTATAGCAATCAGCCCCAGCATTTT. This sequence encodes CASSVENYSNQPQHF.

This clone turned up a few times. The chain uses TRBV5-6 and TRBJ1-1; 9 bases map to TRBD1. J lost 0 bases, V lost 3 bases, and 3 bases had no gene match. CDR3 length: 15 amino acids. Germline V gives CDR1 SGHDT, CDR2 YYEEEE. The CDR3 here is CASSWGTGMNTEAFF. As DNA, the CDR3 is TGTGCCAGCAGCTGGGGGACAGGGATGAACACTGAAGCTTTCTTT.

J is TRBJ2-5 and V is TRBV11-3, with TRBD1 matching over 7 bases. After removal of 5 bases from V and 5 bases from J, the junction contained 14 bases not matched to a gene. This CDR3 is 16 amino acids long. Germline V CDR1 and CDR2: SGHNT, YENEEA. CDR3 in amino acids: CASSTGTALLPETQYF. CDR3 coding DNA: TGTGCCAGCAGCACCGGGACAGCATTACTTCCGGAGACCCAGTACTTC.

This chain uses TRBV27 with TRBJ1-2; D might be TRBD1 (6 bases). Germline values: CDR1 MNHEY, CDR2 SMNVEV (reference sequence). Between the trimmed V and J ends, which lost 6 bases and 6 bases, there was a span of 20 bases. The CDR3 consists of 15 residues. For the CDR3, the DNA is TGTGCCAGCAGACAAACCCAAGACAGGAGTAATGGCTACACCTTC. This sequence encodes CASRQTQDRSNGYTF.

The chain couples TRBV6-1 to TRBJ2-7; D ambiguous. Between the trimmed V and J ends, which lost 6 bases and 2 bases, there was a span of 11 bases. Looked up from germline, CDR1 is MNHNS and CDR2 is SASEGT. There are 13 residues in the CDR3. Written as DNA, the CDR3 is TGTGCCAGCAGCAGCAGGATCGCCTACGAGCAGTACGTC. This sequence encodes CASSSRIAYEQYV.